The 5 T cell receptor beta chains in this list originate from one sample, sequenced in a study of PD-1 blockade in classical Hodgkin lymphoma (dated by TCRdb to between 2020 and 2021). Receptors were amplified or captured by the immunoSEQ multiplex PCR assay. What TCRdb holds here is the immuneACCESS table cut down to in-frame rearrangements. Part of the clones is not present; checked against another copy, under half of the missing clones reflect an unresolved V gene, and the others are unexplained. This sample gives over 50,000 clones in total; 70% to 90% of them show up just once. The ten top clones hold about 8.1% of the sample. The intended sense of this specimen's time point label: cycle 4 day 1 (C4D1), after about 6 weeks of nivolumab. Every trial patient had relapsed after autologous stem cell transplantation, and cohorts A, B and C differed in prior brentuximab vedotin exposure. The sample here was peripheral blood mononuclear cells (PBMCs), taken before the fourth cycle of nivolumab. The receptors were sampled from a human donor with classical Hodgkin lymphoma.

Remarks on this clone: Within the sample, other DNA sequences also encode this same CDR3. This chain joins TRBV5-1 and TRBJ2-2; tentative D call: TRBD1 (6 bases). Germline V gives CDR1 SGHRS, CDR2 YFSETQ. The CDR3 is 13 residues long. Trimming took 0 bases from V and 6 from J, leaving 6 bases between them. The CDR3 DNA sequence: TGCGCCAGCAGCTTGGAGGGGGCCGGGGAGCTGTTTTTT. Its protein product is CASSLEGAGELFF.

J is TRBJ1-5 and V is TRBV18; D is undetermined. Germline V gives CDR1 KGHSH, CDR2 LQKENI. The V end was cut by 6 bases, the J end by 0 bases, with 12 bases between. The CDR3 sequence is 15 residues long. The CDR3 is CASSPSVNSNQPQHF. DNA for the CDR3: TGTGCCAGCTCTCCTTCGGTAAATAGCAATCAGCCCCAGCATTTT.

This chain links TRBV27 with TRBJ1-2; D possibly corresponds to TRBD1 (5 bases). Trimming took off 6 bases at V and 1 base at J, with 18 bases between the two ends. The CDR3 contains 16 residues. CDR1 and CDR2 from the germline V gene are MNHEY and SMNVEV (reference sequence). As DNA, the CDR3 is TGTGCCAGCAGGAGCTTGGGGCAGAACTTTAACTATGGCTACACCTTC. Translated, it gives CASRSLGQNFNYGYTF.

This chain connects TRBV10-3 to TRBJ1-1; D gene uncertain. Trimming left V 6 bases short and J 0 bases short, with 5 bases between. There are 12 residues in the CDR3. Germline V CDR1 and CDR2: ENHRY, SYGVKD. CDR3 sequence (DNA): TGTGCCATCAGCGGATTGAACACTGAAGCTTTCTTT. The encoded protein is CAISGLNTEAFF.

This sequence joins TRBV9 and TRBJ2-3, with D possibly TRBD2 on 5 matching bases. The germline gives CDR1 SGDLS, CDR2 YYNGEE. The CDR3 sequence is 16 residues long. With 2 bases removed from V and 7 bases from J, the gap between germline ends came to 20 bases. The CDR3 coding sequence is TGTGCCAGCAGCGTTCGGGGTGGGGATTTCAGTTATACGCAGTATTTT. Translating gives CASSVRGGDFSYTQYF.